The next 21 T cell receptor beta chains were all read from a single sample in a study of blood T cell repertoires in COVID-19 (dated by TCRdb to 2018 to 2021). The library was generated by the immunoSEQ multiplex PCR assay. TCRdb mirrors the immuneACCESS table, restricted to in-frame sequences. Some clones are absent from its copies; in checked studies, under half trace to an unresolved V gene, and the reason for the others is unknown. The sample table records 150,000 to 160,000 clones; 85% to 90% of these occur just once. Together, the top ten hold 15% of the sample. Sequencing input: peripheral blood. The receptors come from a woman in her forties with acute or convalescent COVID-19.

For the CDR3, the DNA is TGTGCCAGCAGCCCGACAGGGAACGAGCAGTACTTC. Its translation: CASSPTGNEQYF. The rearrangement uses TRBV11-1 and TRBJ2-7; 7 bases agree with TRBD1. Germline V gene lookup returns CDR1 SGHAT and CDR2 FQDESV (reference sequence). V was clipped by 5 bases and J by 5 bases; unmatched bases: 3. This CDR3 comprises 12 residues.

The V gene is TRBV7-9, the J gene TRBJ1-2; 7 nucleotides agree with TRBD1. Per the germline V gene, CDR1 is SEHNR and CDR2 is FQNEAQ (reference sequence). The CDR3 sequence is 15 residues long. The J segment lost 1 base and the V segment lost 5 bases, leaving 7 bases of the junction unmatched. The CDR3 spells CASSLWDRNNYGYTF. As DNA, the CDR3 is TGTGCCAGCAGCCTCTGGGACAGAAATAACTATGGCTACACCTTC.

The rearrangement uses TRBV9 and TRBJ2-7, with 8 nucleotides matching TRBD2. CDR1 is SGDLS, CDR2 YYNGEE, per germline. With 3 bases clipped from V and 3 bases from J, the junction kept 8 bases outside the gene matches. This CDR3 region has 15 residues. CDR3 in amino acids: CASSAERGLYYEQYF. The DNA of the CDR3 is TGTGCCAGCAGCGCTGAGCGGGGGCTGTACTACGAGCAGTACTTC.

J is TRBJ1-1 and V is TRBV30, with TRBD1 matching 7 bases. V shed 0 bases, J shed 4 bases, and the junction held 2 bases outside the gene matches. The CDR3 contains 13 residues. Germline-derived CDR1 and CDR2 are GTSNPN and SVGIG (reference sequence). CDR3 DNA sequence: TGTGCCTGGAGTGTACAGGGGACCACTGAAGCTTTCTTT. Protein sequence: CAWSVQGTTEAFF. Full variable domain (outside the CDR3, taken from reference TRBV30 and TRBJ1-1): SQTIHQWPATLVQPVGSPLSLECTVEGTSNPNLYWYRQAAGRGLQLLFYSVGIGQISSEVPQNLSASRPQDRQFILSSKKLLLSDSGFYLCAWSVQGTTEAFFGQGTRLTVV.

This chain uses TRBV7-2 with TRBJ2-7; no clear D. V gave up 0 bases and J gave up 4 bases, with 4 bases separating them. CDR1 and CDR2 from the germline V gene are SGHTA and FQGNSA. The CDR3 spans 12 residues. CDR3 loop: CASSLARYEQYF. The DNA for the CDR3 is TGTGCCAGCAGCTTAGCCAGGTACGAGCAGTACTTC.

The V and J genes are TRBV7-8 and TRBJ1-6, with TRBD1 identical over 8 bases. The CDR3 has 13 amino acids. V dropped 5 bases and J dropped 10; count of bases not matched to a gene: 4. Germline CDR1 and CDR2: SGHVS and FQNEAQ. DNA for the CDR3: TGTGCCAGCAGCATTGACAGGGGCTCACCCCTCCACTTT. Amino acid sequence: CASSIDRGSPLHF.

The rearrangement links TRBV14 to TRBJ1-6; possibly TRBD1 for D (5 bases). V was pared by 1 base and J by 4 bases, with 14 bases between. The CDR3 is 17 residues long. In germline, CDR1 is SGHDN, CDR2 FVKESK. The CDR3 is CASSQARRGGYNSPLHF. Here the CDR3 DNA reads TGTGCCAGCAGCCAAGCCCGGCGGGGCGGGTATAATTCACCCCTCCACTTT.

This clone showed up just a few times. CDR3 loop: CASSIWTGGYNEQFF. Here the CDR3 DNA reads TGTGCCAGCAGTATTTGGACAGGCGGCTACAATGAGCAGTTCTTC. This rearrangement joins TRBV6-5 to TRBJ2-1, with TRBD1 matching over 7 bases. With 5 bases clipped from V and 3 bases from J, the junction kept 7 bases outside the gene matches. The CDR3 spans 15 residues. The V gene's germline CDR1 is MNHEY and CDR2 SVGAGI.

DNA for the CDR3: TGTGCCAGCAGTAGGACAGGGTATAACACTGAAGCTTTCTTT. This codes for CASSRTGYNTEAFF. This chain connects TRBV28 to TRBJ1-1; 8 nucleotides line up with TRBD1. J gave up 2 bases and V 5 bases, and 4 bases lay outside the gene matches. This CDR3 spans 14 amino acids. Germline V gene data show CDR1 as MDHEN and CDR2 as SYDVKM.

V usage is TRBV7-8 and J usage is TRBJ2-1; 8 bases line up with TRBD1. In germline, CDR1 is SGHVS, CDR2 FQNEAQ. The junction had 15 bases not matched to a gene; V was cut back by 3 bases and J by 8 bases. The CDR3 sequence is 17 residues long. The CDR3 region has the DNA TGTGCCAGCAGCTTCCGAACCGGGACAGGCCCCTGGGATGAGCAGTTCTTC. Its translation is CASSFRTGTGPWDEQFF.

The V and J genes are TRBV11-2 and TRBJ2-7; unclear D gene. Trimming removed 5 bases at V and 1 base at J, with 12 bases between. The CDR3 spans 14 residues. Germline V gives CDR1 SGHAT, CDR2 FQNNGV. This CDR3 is CASSGTGGSYEQYF. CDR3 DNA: TGTGCCAGCAGCGGCACTGGCGGATCCTACGAGCAGTACTTC.

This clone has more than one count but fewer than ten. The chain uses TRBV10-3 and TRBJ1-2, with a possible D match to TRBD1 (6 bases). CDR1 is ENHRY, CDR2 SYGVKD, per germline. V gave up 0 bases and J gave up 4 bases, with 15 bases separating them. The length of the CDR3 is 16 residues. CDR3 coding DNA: TGTGCCATCAGTGAGTCGAGGAGACAGGCTGGCTATGGCTACACCTTC. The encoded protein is CAISESRRQAGYGYTF.

Here the CDR3 reads CATRDTSTDTQYF. For the CDR3, the DNA is TGTGCCACCCGGGACACAAGCACAGATACGCAGTATTTT. The chain employs TRBV24-1 and TRBJ2-3, with D maybe TRBD1 (6 bases). The CDR3 is 13 residues long. V was trimmed by 9 bases and J by 0 bases, leaving 9 bases between them. The germline V gene encodes CDR1 KGHDR and CDR2 SFDVKD.

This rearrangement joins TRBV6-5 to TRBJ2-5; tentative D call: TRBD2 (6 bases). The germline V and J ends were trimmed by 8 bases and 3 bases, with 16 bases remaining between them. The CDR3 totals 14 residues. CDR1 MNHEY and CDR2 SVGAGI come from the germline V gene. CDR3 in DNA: TGTGCCAGCCGGCGGGGCCCTAGAAAAGAGACCCAGTACTTC. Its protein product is CASRRGPRKETQYF.

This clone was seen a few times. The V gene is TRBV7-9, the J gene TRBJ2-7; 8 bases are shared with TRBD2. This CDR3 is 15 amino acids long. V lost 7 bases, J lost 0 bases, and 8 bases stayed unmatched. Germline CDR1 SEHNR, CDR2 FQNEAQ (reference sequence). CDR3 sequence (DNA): TGTGCCAGCACCCGCGGGGGGCGAAGCTCCTACGAGCAGTACTTC. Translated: CASTRGGRSSYEQYF.

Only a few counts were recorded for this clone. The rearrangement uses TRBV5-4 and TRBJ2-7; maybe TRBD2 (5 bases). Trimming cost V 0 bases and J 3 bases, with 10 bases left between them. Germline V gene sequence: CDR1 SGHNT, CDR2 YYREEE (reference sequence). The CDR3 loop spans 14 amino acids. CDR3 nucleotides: TGTGCCAGCAGCTTGGACAGCCGGGGCTACGAGCAGTACTTC. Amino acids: CASSLDSRGYEQYF.

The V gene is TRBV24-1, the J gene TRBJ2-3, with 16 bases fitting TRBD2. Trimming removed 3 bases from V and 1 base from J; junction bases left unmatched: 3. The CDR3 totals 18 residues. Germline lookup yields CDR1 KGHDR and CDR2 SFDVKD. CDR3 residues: CATSDTGTSGRGTDTQYF. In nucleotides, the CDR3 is TGTGCCACCAGTGATACAGGGACTAGCGGGAGGGGCACAGATACGCAGTATTTT.

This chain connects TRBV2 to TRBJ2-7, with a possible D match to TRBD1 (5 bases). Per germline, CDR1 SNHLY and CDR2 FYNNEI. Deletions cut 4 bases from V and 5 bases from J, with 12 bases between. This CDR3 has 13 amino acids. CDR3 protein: CASSVVQDNEQYF. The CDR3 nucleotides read TGTGCCAGCAGTGTGGTTCAGGACAACGAGCAGTACTTC.

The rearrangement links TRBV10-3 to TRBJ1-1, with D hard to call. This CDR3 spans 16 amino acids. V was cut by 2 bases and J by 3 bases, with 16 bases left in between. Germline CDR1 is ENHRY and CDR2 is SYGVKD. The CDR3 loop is CAISETARGSDTEAFF. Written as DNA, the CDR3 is TGTGCCATCAGTGAGACCGCAAGAGGGTCCGACACTGAAGCTTTCTTT.

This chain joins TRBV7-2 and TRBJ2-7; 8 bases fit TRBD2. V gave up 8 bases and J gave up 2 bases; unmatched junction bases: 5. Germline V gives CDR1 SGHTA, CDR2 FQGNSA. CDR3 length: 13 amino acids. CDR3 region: CASAWTSPYEQYF. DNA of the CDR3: TGTGCCAGCGCATGGACTAGCCCCTACGAGCAGTACTTC.

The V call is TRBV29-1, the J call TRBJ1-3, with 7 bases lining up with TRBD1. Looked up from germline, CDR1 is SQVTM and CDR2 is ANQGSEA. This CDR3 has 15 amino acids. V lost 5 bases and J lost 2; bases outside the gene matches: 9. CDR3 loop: CSVPIPDRAGNTIYF. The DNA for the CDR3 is TGCAGCGTTCCCATTCCAGACAGGGCTGGAAACACCATATATTTT.